This T cell receptor beta chain was sequenced for a study of Graves' ophthalmopathy and Graves' hyperthyroidism. Study in general: Pretreatment peripheral blood was obtained at initial diagnosis.

Among the exclusions were patients with other autoimmune diseases, uncontrolled infections, pregnancy or lactation. The evidence that diagnosis relied on was clinical symptoms, serum thyroxine, TRAb, thyroid ultrasound and orbital computed tomography. Someone took the PBMCs out of approximately 10 ml of fresh peripheral blood. RNA transcripts served as template for amplifying TCR beta CDR3 sequences. The first-round RT-PCR employed HTBI primers together with the Qiagen OneStep RT-PCR kit. A multiplex PCR was then performed as the second round. TCRdb used MiXCR to reprocess the multiplex PCR reads, holding one entry per CDR3 protein. The sample lists roughly 480,000 distinct CDR3 sequences, around 14% seen once, with roughly 10% in the top ten. CDR1 and CDR2 from the germline V gene are SNHLY and FYNNEI. Trimming stripped 6 bases from V and 0 bases from J, with 14 bases between. The CDR3 runs 15 residues.

The sample holds many counts of this clonotype. The chain combines TRBV2 with TRBJ1-1, with TRBD1 as a possible D gene (6 bases). Sequenced input: blood. The source is a woman under 40 with Graves' ophthalmopathy. Here the CDR3 DNA reads TGTGCCAGCAGGGGGTTAGGGACACTGAACACTGAAGCTTTCTTT. It codes for CASRGLGTLNTEAFF.